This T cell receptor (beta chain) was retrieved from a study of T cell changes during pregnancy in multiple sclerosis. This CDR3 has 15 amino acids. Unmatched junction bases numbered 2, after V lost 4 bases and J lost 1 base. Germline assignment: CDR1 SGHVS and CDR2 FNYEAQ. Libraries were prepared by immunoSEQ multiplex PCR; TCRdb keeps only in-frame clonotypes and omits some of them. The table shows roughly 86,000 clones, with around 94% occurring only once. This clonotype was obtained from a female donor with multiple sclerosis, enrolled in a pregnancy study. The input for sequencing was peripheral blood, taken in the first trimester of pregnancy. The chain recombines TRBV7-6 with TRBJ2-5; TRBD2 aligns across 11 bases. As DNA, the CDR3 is TGTGCCAGCAGCTGGGGACTAGCGGTCCAAGAGACCCAGTACTTC. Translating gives CASSWGLAVQETQYF.